This is a list of T cell receptor beta chains from one sample in a study of T-cell reconstitution after alpha-beta-depleted transplantation in children. TCRdb re-called the PCR reads through MiXCR, storing one row per CDR3 protein. Among about 610,000 distinct CDR3 sequences listed, 10% to 13% were seen once. Source: PBMCs from the stem cell graft donor, taken from the stem cell graft. Receptor source: a human donor who donated a stem cell graft to a child with acute myeloid leukemia. Both conserved end residues are part of each CDR3. The order of the fields is V gene, D gene, clone size, J gene, CDR3 DNA, CDR3 protein. A D gene is named only where the DNA matches it firmly. Expanded clones get a size class; other rows say once, few or many, or leave the size out.

V gene: TRBV4-3
D gene: .
clone size: .
J gene: TRBJ2-7
CDR3 DNA: TGCGCCAGCAGCCAAGGAATGGGAGCGCGATCCTGCGAGCAGTACTTC
CDR3 protein: CASSQGMGARSCEQYF

V gene: TRBV20-1
D gene: .
clone size: many
J gene: TRBJ2-5
CDR3 DNA: TGCAGTGCTAGAGATCCCCGCGACACCGGAATAAAAGAGACCCAGTACTTC
CDR3 protein: CSARDPRDTGIKETQYF

V gene: TRBV5-1
D gene: TRBD1
clone size: many
J gene: TRBJ2-1
CDR3 DNA: TGCGCCAGCAGCTTCAATAGCCTAGACAGGGGAGAGGATCTTAGGGAGCAGTTCTTC
CDR3 protein: CASSFNSLDRGEDLREQFF

V gene: TRBV7-9
D gene: TRBD2
clone size: .
J gene: TRBJ2-1
CDR3 DNA: TGTGCCAGCAGGTTTAGCGGGAGGAACGTATACAATGAGCAGTTCTTC
CDR3 protein: CASRFSGRNVYNEQFF

V gene: TRBV6-5
D gene: .
clone size: .
J gene: TRBJ2-5
CDR3 DNA: TGTGCCAGCAGTTACTCGATGGACCGAAAAGAGACCCAGTACTTC
CDR3 protein: CASSYSMDRKETQYF

V gene: TRBV12-3/TRBV12-4
D gene: .
clone size: .
J gene: TRBJ2-3
CDR3 DNA: TGTGCCAGCAGTTTACTAACGATTCCCCATACGCAGTATTTT
CDR3 protein: CASSLLTIPHTQYF

V gene: TRBV15
D gene: .
clone size: .
J gene: TRBJ2-3
CDR3 DNA: TGTGCCACCAGCTCCCCGGGCTTCACAGATACGCAGTATTTT
CDR3 protein: CATSSPGFTDTQYF

V gene: TRBV11-2
D gene: TRBD2
clone size: many
J gene: TRBJ2-2
CDR3 DNA: TGTGCCAGCAGCTTAGGGGTTATAGCGGGAGCGGGCACCGGGGAGCTGTTTTTT
CDR3 protein: CASSLGVIAGAGTGELFF

V gene: TRBV2
D gene: .
clone size: few
J gene: TRBJ2-6
CDR3 DNA: TGTGCCAGCAGTGAGGACAACGTCCTGACTTTC
CDR3 protein: CASSEDNVLTF

V gene: TRBV7-3
D gene: TRBD2
clone size: .
J gene: TRBJ2-3
CDR3 DNA: TGTGCCAGCAGCACCGTGGGACTAGCGCCCACAGATACGCAGTATTTT
CDR3 protein: CASSTVGLAPTDTQYF

V gene: TRBV6-5
D gene: TRBD2
clone size: .
J gene: TRBJ2-7
CDR3 DNA: TGTGCCAGCAGTTACACACCGACTAGCGGAGTCTACGAGCAGTACTTC
CDR3 protein: CASSYTPTSGVYEQYF

V gene: TRBV7-2
D gene: .
clone size: .
J gene: TRBJ2-5
CDR3 DNA: TGTGCCAGCAGCTTCTCCCTGTACCAAGAGACCCAGTACTTC
CDR3 protein: CASSFSLYQETQYF

V gene: TRBV13
D gene: .
clone size: .
J gene: TRBJ2-7
CDR3 DNA: TGTGCCTCAAACAGGGGGGTAGCGGGAATCGACGAGCAGTACTTC
CDR3 protein: CASNRGVAGIDEQYF

V gene: TRBV29-1
D gene: .
clone size: many
J gene: TRBJ2-2
CDR3 DNA: TGCAGCGTGTCCGAGGGCACGAACACCGGGGAGCTGTTTTTT
CDR3 protein: CSVSEGTNTGELFF

V gene: TRBV6-5
D gene: .
clone size: .
J gene: TRBJ2-7
CDR3 DNA: TGTGCCAGCAGTTACTCTATGATGGCCGGCAGTATCTCCTACGAGCAGTACTTC
CDR3 protein: CASSYSMMAGSISYEQYF

V gene: TRBV20-1
D gene: TRBD2
clone size: .
J gene: TRBJ2-1
CDR3 DNA: TGCAGTGCCACCACTAGCGCCAATGAGCAGTTCTTC
CDR3 protein: CSATTSANEQFF

V gene: TRBV18
D gene: .
clone size: .
J gene: TRBJ1-3
CDR3 DNA: TGTGCCAGCTCACCGCCGACAGCGGTCTCTGGAAACACCATATATTTT
CDR3 protein: CASSPPTAVSGNTIYF

V gene: TRBV28
D gene: TRBD1
clone size: .
J gene: TRBJ2-3
CDR3 DNA: TGTGCCAGCAGCAAAGACAGGGGGCCCTCCACCGATACGCAGTATTTT
CDR3 protein: CASSKDRGPSTDTQYF

V gene: TRBV30
D gene: TRBD2
clone size: many
J gene: TRBJ2-2
CDR3 DNA: TGTGCCTGGAGTAGGGGACTAGCTACCGGGGAGCTGTTTTTT
CDR3 protein: CAWSRGLATGELFF

V gene: TRBV20-1
D gene: .
clone size: many
J gene: TRBJ2-2
CDR3 DNA: TGCAGTGCTAGAGATCCAACCACCGGGGAGCTGTTTTTT
CDR3 protein: CSARDPTTGELFF

V gene: TRBV11-2
D gene: .
clone size: few
J gene: TRBJ2-3
CDR3 DNA: TGTGCCAGCAGCTTAAATGCGGGGACGGATACGCAGTATTTT
CDR3 protein: CASSLNAGTDTQYF

V gene: TRBV28
D gene: .
clone size: few
J gene: TRBJ2-7
CDR3 DNA: TGTGCCAGCAGTACAAATAGAGGGGCATCGCGCGAGCAGTACTTC
CDR3 protein: CASSTNRGASREQYF

V gene: TRBV6-5
D gene: .
clone size: few
J gene: TRBJ1-1
CDR3 DNA: TGTGCCAGCAGTTACACCTCGTCCCGGGGCCGCATCGGAGCTTTCTTT
CDR3 protein: CASSYTSSRGRIGAFF

V gene: TRBV7-2
D gene: TRBD2
clone size: few
J gene: TRBJ2-3
CDR3 DNA: TGTGCCAGCAGCACCGGACTAGCGGGAAGCACAGATACGCAGTATTTT
CDR3 protein: CASSTGLAGSTDTQYF

V gene: TRBV27
D gene: .
clone size: .
J gene: TRBJ2-7
CDR3 DNA: TGTGCCAGCAGTCCTGCCGTGAGGATCTACGAGCAGTACTTC
CDR3 protein: CASSPAVRIYEQYF

V gene: TRBV29-1
D gene: .
clone size: many
J gene: TRBJ2-1
CDR3 DNA: TGCAGCGTCGAAGGGCAGTTCTTC
CDR3 protein: CSVEGQFF

V gene: TRBV15
D gene: .
clone size: many
J gene: TRBJ2-2
CDR3 DNA: TGTGCCACCAGAATATTAGGGGCCAACACCGGGGAGCTGTTTTTT
CDR3 protein: CATRILGANTGELFF

V gene: TRBV14
D gene: .
clone size: .
J gene: TRBJ2-7
CDR3 DNA: TGTGCCAGCAGCCAAGGTAGCTTGCTAGCCGAGCAGTACTTC
CDR3 protein: CASSQGSLLAEQYF

V gene: TRBV25-1
D gene: .
clone size: .
J gene: TRBJ1-5
CDR3 DNA: TGTGCCAGTAAGAGTGGCAATCAGCCCCAGCATTTT
CDR3 protein: CASKSGNQPQHF

V gene: TRBV28
D gene: TRBD2
clone size: .
J gene: TRBJ2-7
CDR3 DNA: TGTGCCAGCAGGGGTCTAGCGGTCGGTTCCTACGAGCAGTACTTC
CDR3 protein: CASRGLAVGSYEQYF

V gene: TRBV2
D gene: .
clone size: many
J gene: TRBJ2-7
CDR3 DNA: TGTGCCAGCAGTGAGCCTGCCTACGAGCAGTACTTC
CDR3 protein: CASSEPAYEQYF

V gene: TRBV29-1
D gene: .
clone size: few
J gene: TRBJ1-5
CDR3 DNA: TGCAGCGTTTGGTCAGGGGATACGCAGCCCCAGCATTTT
CDR3 protein: CSVWSGDTQPQHF

V gene: TRBV29-1
D gene: .
clone size: .
J gene: TRBJ2-3
CDR3 DNA: TGCAGCGTTGTGTCCGGGACCCCGGGAAGGACAGATACGCAGTATTTT
CDR3 protein: CSVVSGTPGRTDTQYF

V gene: TRBV7-3
D gene: .
clone size: .
J gene: TRBJ1-6
CDR3 DNA: TGTGCCAGCAGCTTAACTGCCCGACACGATTCACCCCTCCACTTT
CDR3 protein: CASSLTARHDSPLHF

V gene: TRBV6-5
D gene: TRBD1
clone size: many
J gene: TRBJ1-2
CDR3 DNA: TGTGCCAGCAGTTACTCCGGGACAGGGTCTTACTATGGCTACACCTTC
CDR3 protein: CASSYSGTGSYYGYTF

V gene: TRBV6-2/TRBV6-3
D gene: TRBD2
clone size: few
J gene: TRBJ2-1
CDR3 DNA: TGTGCCAGCAGTTACGGGTCTGGGACTAGCATTTACAATGAGCAGTTCTTC
CDR3 protein: CASSYGSGTSIYNEQFF

V gene: TRBV5-1
D gene: .
clone size: few
J gene: TRBJ1-1
CDR3 DNA: TGCGCCAGCAGCCCCGGGACAACTTACTATCCCACTGAAGCTTTCTTT
CDR3 protein: CASSPGTTYYPTEAFF

V gene: TRBV10-3
D gene: TRBD2
clone size: .
J gene: TRBJ2-7
CDR3 DNA: TGTGCCATCAGTGGAACTAGCGGGCCAAGCTACGAGCAGTACTTC
CDR3 protein: CAISGTSGPSYEQYF

V gene: TRBV20-1
D gene: TRBD2
clone size: .
J gene: TRBJ2-4
CDR3 DNA: TGCAGTGCTTCTAGCGGTCCCAAAAACATTCAGTACTTC
CDR3 protein: CSASSGPKNIQYF

V gene: TRBV30
D gene: .
clone size: .
J gene: TRBJ2-7
CDR3 DNA: TGTGCCTGGAGTGGTGGGGACATCTTGTTCGAGCAGTACTTC
CDR3 protein: CAWSGGDILFEQYF

V gene: TRBV7-9
D gene: .
clone size: .
J gene: TRBJ2-1
CDR3 DNA: TGTGCCAGCAGCTTCGGGTCCTCCAATGAGCAGTTCTTC
CDR3 protein: CASSFGSSNEQFF

V gene: TRBV7-6
D gene: .
clone size: .
J gene: TRBJ2-7
CDR3 DNA: TGTGCCAGCAGCTTAGGGAAGCGGACCCCACTGTGGGCCTACGAGCAGTACTTC
CDR3 protein: CASSLGKRTPLWAYEQYF

V gene: TRBV20-1
D gene: .
clone size: few
J gene: TRBJ2-3
CDR3 DNA: TGCAGTGCTAGAGGCCGGCCCATCACAGATACGCAGTATTTT
CDR3 protein: CSARGRPITDTQYF

V gene: TRBV7-2
D gene: .
clone size: few
J gene: TRBJ2-7
CDR3 DNA: TGTGCCAGCAGCTCCCGTTCCGATAACGAGCAGTACTTC
CDR3 protein: CASSSRSDNEQYF

V gene: TRBV6-4
D gene: .
clone size: many
J gene: TRBJ2-2
CDR3 DNA: TGTGCCAGCAGTGCCAGCGTCGAGGGAGGCGGGGAGCTGTTTTTT
CDR3 protein: CASSASVEGGGELFF

V gene: TRBV28
D gene: TRBD1
clone size: many
J gene: TRBJ2-7
CDR3 DNA: TGTGCCAGCAGCCTCCCTCCGACAGGGGCCCACGAGCAGTACTTC
CDR3 protein: CASSLPPTGAHEQYF

V gene: TRBV20-1
D gene: TRBD2
clone size: .
J gene: TRBJ2-1
CDR3 DNA: TGCAGCCAGAGTACGGTCCTAACTAGCGGGCCCTTCGGGGGTGAGCAGTTCTTC
CDR3 protein: CSQSTVLTSGPFGGEQFF

V gene: TRBV20-1
D gene: .
clone size: few
J gene: TRBJ1-1
CDR3 DNA: TGCAGTGCTAGCTACTCCTATGGGGGAACTGAAGCTTTCTTT
CDR3 protein: CSASYSYGGTEAFF

V gene: TRBV7-2
D gene: TRBD1
clone size: .
J gene: TRBJ1-2
CDR3 DNA: TGTGCCAGCGGGTCGACAGGGGGCTCTTATAACTATGGCTACACCTTC
CDR3 protein: CASGSTGGSYNYGYTF

V gene: TRBV20-1
D gene: TRBD1
clone size: many
J gene: TRBJ1-2
CDR3 DNA: TGCAGTGCTCCTGACAGGGTAGACTATGGCTACACCTTC
CDR3 protein: CSAPDRVDYGYTF

V gene: TRBV20-1
D gene: .
clone size: few
J gene: TRBJ2-7
CDR3 DNA: TGCAGTGCTAGGTTGACCTTGGATCACTACGAGCAGTACTTC
CDR3 protein: CSARLTLDHYEQYF

V gene: TRBV5-1
D gene: TRBD2
clone size: many
J gene: TRBJ2-7
CDR3 DNA: TGCGCCAGCAAACTAGCGGGAGGGCCCTCCTACGAGCAGTACTTC
CDR3 protein: CASKLAGGPSYEQYF

V gene: TRBV7-6
D gene: .
clone size: .
J gene: TRBJ2-5
CDR3 DNA: TGTGCCAGCAGCTTAGCGCTTAACAGCCAAGAGACCCAGTACTTC
CDR3 protein: CASSLALNSQETQYF

V gene: TRBV6-2/TRBV6-3
D gene: .
clone size: .
J gene: TRBJ2-5
CDR3 DNA: TGTGCCAGCAGTCGACCTAAACAAGAGACCCAGTACTTC
CDR3 protein: CASSRPKQETQYF

V gene: TRBV7-2
D gene: .
clone size: many
J gene: TRBJ1-1
CDR3 DNA: TGTGCCAGCCGGGCAGGGGCCATGAACACTGAAGCTTTCTTT
CDR3 protein: CASRAGAMNTEAFF

V gene: TRBV11-2
D gene: TRBD2
clone size: few
J gene: TRBJ2-5
CDR3 DNA: TGTGCCAGCAGCCTCCCGGGCCAGCCGGGACTAGCATCTGAGACCCAGTACTTC
CDR3 protein: CASSLPGQPGLASETQYF